This T cell receptor beta chain was captured by sequencing in a study of T cells in Graves' hyperthyroidism and ophthalmopathy. Notes on the study in general: Most clonotypes expanded in thyroid above 0.001 were likewise present in blood.

Uncontrolled infection, other autoimmune disease, pregnancy and lactation each barred patients from inclusion. Thyroid ultrasound, orbital computed tomography, clinical symptoms, and serum thyroxine and TRAb underpinned diagnoses. About 9.4 ml fresh peripheral blood yielded the PBMCs. The CDR3 length is 16 residues. Germline CDR1 reads SGHRS; CDR2 reads YFSETQ. The V and J ends lost 4 bases and 6 bases, in that order; junction bases with no gene match: 11. Remarks on this clonotype: Its antigen is still unknown.

RNA transcripts yielded amplified TCR beta CDR3 regions. The TCR CDR3 first-round RT-PCR relied on the HTBI primer set. TCRdb analysed the multiplex PCR reads with MiXCR anew, one entry per CDR3 protein. The data show about 640,000 distinct CDR3 sequences, 20% seen once. The sequenced sample consisted of blood. The clonotype comes from a man aged 25-45 years with Graves' ophthalmopathy. The chain uses TRBV5-1 and TRBJ2-1; TRBD2 matches 9 bases. CDR3 sequence: CASSPISGSSGNEQFF. CDR3 sequence (DNA): TGCGCCAGCAGCCCTATTAGCGGGAGTTCAGGCAATGAGCAGTTCTTC.